A selection of T cell receptor beta chains follows, all from one sample in a study of Graves' ophthalmopathy and Graves' hyperthyroidism. MiXCR was run by TCRdb on the multiplex PCR reads, yielding one entry per CDR3 protein. The sample includes roughly 600,000 distinct CDR3 sequences, 39% of them seen just once. Sequences were obtained from peripheral blood or thyroid tissue (not recorded which). These receptors were taken from an adult man with Graves' hyperthyroidism. Both conserved end residues are part of each CDR3. The D gene is left open where the match is weak. Rows give clone size only sometimes, using once, few, many, or a class for an expanded clone.

size: NA
V: TRBV10-3
D: NA
J: TRBJ1-5
DNA: TGTGCCAGCTCACCCCCTGACACCCCTAGCAATCAGCCCCAGCATTTT
CDR3: CASSPPDTPSNQPQHF

size: many
V: TRBV20-1
D: TRBD1
J: TRBJ1-1
DNA: TGCAGTGCCGTCGTCAGGGGGCTTGGCGCTGAAGCTTTCTTT
CDR3: CSAVVRGLGAEAFF

size: many
V: TRBV3-1
D: TRBD2
J: TRBJ2-7
DNA: TGTGCCAGCAGCCAAGCGGGGGGCTACGAGCAGTACTTC
CDR3: CASSQAGGYEQYF

size: few
V: TRBV7-9
D: NA
J: TRBJ1-4
DNA: TGTGCCAGCAGCTTAGCCCGGTCTACAGGCCGAAATGAAAAACTGTTTTTT
CDR3: CASSLARSTGRNEKLFF

size: many
V: TRBV4-1
D: NA
J: TRBJ2-2
DNA: TGCGCCAGCAGCTCACAGGTTGCCGGGGAGCTGTTTTTT
CDR3: CASSSQVAGELFF

size: many
V: TRBV19
D: NA
J: TRBJ1-2
DNA: TGTGCCAGTGTCCCGGGACAAGCGAAGGTCTATGGCTACACCTTC
CDR3: CASVPGQAKVYGYTF

size: many
V: TRBV7-9
D: TRBD1
J: TRBJ2-7
DNA: TGTGCCAGCAGCTTCCCTACAGGGGAACACTACGAGCAGTACTTC
CDR3: CASSFPTGEHYEQYF

size: many
V: TRBV24-1
D: NA
J: TRBJ1-5
DNA: TGTGCCACCAGTGATGGACATCGTGGTAGCAATCAGCCCCAGCATTTT
CDR3: CATSDGHRGSNQPQHF

size: many
V: TRBV5-1
D: TRBD1
J: TRBJ1-6
DNA: TGCGCCAGCAGCTTGATTTCGGGACAGAATAATTCACCCCTCCACTTT
CDR3: CASSLISGQNNSPLHF

size: few
V: TRBV19
D: TRBD1
J: TRBJ1-1
DNA: TGTGCCAGTACGCAGGGGGCTGACACTGAAGCTTTCTTT
CDR3: CASTQGADTEAFF

size: few
V: TRBV11-2
D: TRBD2
J: TRBJ2-3
DNA: TGTGCCAGCAGCCCCCGTGGGACTAGCGGACGCACAGATACGCAGTATTTT
CDR3: CASSPRGTSGRTDTQYF

size: NA
V: TRBV7-2
D: TRBD2
J: TRBJ2-5
DNA: TGTGCCAGCAGCTCACGCAGGGCGGGAGTCGGAGAGACCCAGTACTTC
CDR3: CASSSRRAGVGETQYF

size: many
V: TRBV5-1
D: NA
J: TRBJ1-2
DNA: TGCGCCAGCAGCTCTTCGTTGCCTGGTTTGGGCACCTTC
CDR3: CASSSSLPGLGTF

size: NA
V: TRBV29-1
D: TRBD2
J: TRBJ2-7
DNA: TGCAGCGTGCCCGGGACTAGCGGGGCCCTACGGAACAATGAGCAGTACTTC
CDR3: CSVPGTSGALRNNEQYF

size: NA
V: TRBV7-8
D: NA
J: TRBJ1-1
DNA: TGTGCCAGCAGCCCCCGGGGGACTAGCGGCTACAATGAGCGGTTCTTT
CDR3: CASSPRGTSGYNERFF

size: NA
V: TRBV6-1
D: NA
J: TRBJ1-5
DNA: TGTGCCAGCAGTGACCGCAGGGCCGATCAGCTGCCCCAGCATTTT
CDR3: CASSDRRADQLPQHF

size: NA
V: TRBV14
D: TRBD1
J: TRBJ1-1
DNA: TGTGCCAGCAGCTTCGATATCCCGGGACAGGCACTGAACACTGAAGCTTTCTTT
CDR3: CASSFDIPGQALNTEAFF

size: many
V: TRBV11-2
D: TRBD1
J: TRBJ1-3
DNA: TGTGCCAGCAGCTTCGCGCAGGGGGCAGGTGGAAACACCATATATTTT
CDR3: CASSFAQGAGGNTIYF

size: many
V: TRBV7-3
D: NA
J: TRBJ2-2
DNA: TGTGCCAGCAGCGGGGCGGGCGGGGAGCTGTTTTTT
CDR3: CASSGAGGELFF

size: many
V: TRBV10-3
D: NA
J: TRBJ1-1
DNA: TGTGCCATCAGTGGCCTGGGGAACACTGAAGCTTTCTTT
CDR3: CAISGLGNTEAFF

size: NA
V: TRBV7-3
D: NA
J: TRBJ1-2
DNA: TGTGCCAGCAGTTTAGACAACAGAAACTATGGCTACACCTTC
CDR3: CASSLDNRNYGYTF

size: NA
V: TRBV25-1
D: NA
J: TRBJ2-7
DNA: TGTGCCAGCGTTGAGGGTTCGAGGGGGAGCTACGAGCAGTACTTC
CDR3: CASVEGSRGSYEQYF

size: few
V: TRBV3-1
D: TRBD2
J: TRBJ2-7
DNA: TGTGCCAGCAGCCAAGTTGACGCGGGAGTAGGAGTTAAGCAGTACTTC
CDR3: CASSQVDAGVGVKQYF

size: many
V: TRBV29-1
D: NA
J: TRBJ2-2
DNA: TGCAGCACCCAAGCGGCGAACACCGGGGAGCTGTTTTTT
CDR3: CSTQAANTGELFF

size: NA
V: TRBV7-9
D: TRBD1
J: TRBJ2-2
DNA: TGTGCCAGCAGTTCCGGGACAGGAGGGGAGCTGTTTTTT
CDR3: CASSSGTGGELFF

size: NA
V: TRBV20-1
D: NA
J: TRBJ2-6
DNA: TGCAGTGCTAGTCGGGCAGCCTCTGGGGCCAACGTCCTGACTTTC
CDR3: CSASRAASGANVLTF

size: few
V: TRBV6-1
D: NA
J: TRBJ2-7
DNA: TGTGCCAGCAGTGAAAGGCACCGCGGGACTTTACCCTACGAGCAGTACTTC
CDR3: CASSERHRGTLPYEQYF

size: NA
V: TRBV7-9
D: NA
J: TRBJ2-2
DNA: TGTGCCAGCAGCCCCTCACTGAACACCGGGGAGCTGTTTTTT
CDR3: CASSPSLNTGELFF

size: many
V: TRBV12-3/TRBV12-4
D: NA
J: TRBJ1-3
DNA: TGTGCCAGCAGTTTTAGGGGCAGGGATGGAAACACCATATATTTT
CDR3: CASSFRGRDGNTIYF

size: NA
V: TRBV2
D: NA
J: TRBJ1-3
DNA: TGTGCCAGCACCCTCCTAAACACCATATATTTT
CDR3: CASTLLNTIYF

size: NA
V: TRBV7-9
D: TRBD1
J: TRBJ1-1
DNA: TGTGCCAGCAGCTTATTTTTAGGGACAGAGGTTTTGAGTGGAGCTTTCTTT
CDR3: CASSLFLGTEVLSGAFF

size: many
V: TRBV19
D: NA
J: TRBJ1-1
DNA: TGTGCCAGTAGGGCAGGCAGTAACACTGAAGCTTTCTTT
CDR3: CASRAGSNTEAFF

size: NA
V: TRBV12-3/TRBV12-4
D: NA
J: TRBJ2-2
DNA: TGTGCCTGCAGTTCGAGTACCGGGGAGCTGTTTTTT
CDR3: CACSSSTGELFF

size: few
V: TRBV5-6
D: NA
J: TRBJ1-4
DNA: TGTGCCAGCAGCTTGGCCGCGGACGAAAACGAAAAACTGTTTTTT
CDR3: CASSLAADENEKLFF

size: NA
V: TRBV2
D: NA
J: TRBJ1-4
DNA: TGTGCCAGCAGTGTCCCCGGGCGACTGTTTTTT
CDR3: CASSVPGRLFF

size: NA
V: TRBV6-1
D: TRBD1
J: TRBJ1-2
DNA: TGTGCCAGCAGTTATGCAGGGGGCTATTTTGGCTACACCTTC
CDR3: CASSYAGGYFGYTF

size: few
V: TRBV7-2
D: TRBD2
J: TRBJ2-7
DNA: TGTGCCAGCAGCTTAGGACGCGGGGGGAAGAACTACGAGCAGTACTTC
CDR3: CASSLGRGGKNYEQYF

size: many
V: TRBV12-3/TRBV12-4
D: NA
J: TRBJ1-2
DNA: TGTGCCAGCAGTTTAGAGAGGGATCCAAACTATGGCTACACCTTC
CDR3: CASSLERDPNYGYTF

size: NA
V: TRBV20-1
D: NA
J: TRBJ2-7
DNA: TGCAGTGCCAACCCCCGGGACTCTTCCTACGAGCAGTACTTC
CDR3: CSANPRDSSYEQYF

size: NA
V: TRBV29-1
D: TRBD2
J: TRBJ2-6
DNA: TGCAGCTCCCAGGGAGGGTCTGGGGCCAACGTCCTGACTTTC
CDR3: CSSQGGSGANVLTF

size: few
V: TRBV27
D: NA
J: TRBJ2-6
DNA: TGTGCCAGCAGTTTTGGGGCATGGCGAGGGGCCAACGTCCTGACTTTC
CDR3: CASSFGAWRGANVLTF

size: many
V: TRBV29-1
D: TRBD2
J: TRBJ2-7
DNA: TGCAGCGCCCGGAGTACGGGGGGGAGCTCCTACGAGCAGTACTTC
CDR3: CSARSTGGSSYEQYF

size: NA
V: TRBV11-2
D: NA
J: TRBJ2-1
DNA: TGTGCCAGCAACCACAGGGTGGACTCCTACGAGCAGTTCTTC
CDR3: CASNHRVDSYEQFF

size: many
V: TRBV10-3
D: NA
J: TRBJ2-2
DNA: TGTGCCAGCAGTTTTGGGTCGAACACCGGGGAGCTGTTTTTT
CDR3: CASSFGSNTGELFF

size: NA
V: TRBV5-1
D: NA
J: TRBJ2-1
DNA: TGCGCCAGCAGCTTGGAGGGGGGTAGGAGCTCCTACAATGAGCAGTTCTTC
CDR3: CASSLEGGRSSYNEQFF

size: few
V: TRBV6-6
D: TRBD2
J: TRBJ2-7
DNA: TGTGCCAGCTCCCAAATTAGCGGGTCAACCTACGAGCAGTACTTC
CDR3: CASSQISGSTYEQYF

size: many
V: TRBV7-8
D: NA
J: TRBJ2-2
DNA: TGTGCCAGCAGCGGGACAACCGGGGAGCTGTTTTTT
CDR3: CASSGTTGELFF

size: NA
V: TRBV25-1
D: NA
J: TRBJ1-5
DNA: TGTGCCAGTGACGCCCAGCATTTT
CDR3: CASDAQHF

size: once
V: TRBV7-9
D: NA
J: TRBJ1-2
DNA: TGTGCCAGCAGTCCACAGGAGCAACGGGTGCTTGAGGACTATGGCTACACCTTC
CDR3: CASSPQEQRVLEDYGYTF

size: NA
V: TRBV7-6
D: TRBD1
J: TRBJ2-5
DNA: TGTGCCAGCAGCTTCACCCGACAGGGGGCATGGACCCAGTACTTC
CDR3: CASSFTRQGAWTQYF

size: NA
V: TRBV7-9
D: TRBD2
J: TRBJ2-5
DNA: TGTGCCAGCAGCATAGCGGGAAACGAAGGGACCCAGTACTTC
CDR3: CASSIAGNEGTQYF

size: NA
V: TRBV12-3/TRBV12-4
D: NA
J: TRBJ1-1
DNA: TGTGCCAGCAGTTCTAGGACTGAAGCTTTCTTT
CDR3: CASSSRTEAFF

size: many
V: TRBV12-3/TRBV12-4
D: TRBD1
J: TRBJ1-2
DNA: TGTGCCAGCAGTGATCCGGGACAGGGTGCTGGCTACACCTTC
CDR3: CASSDPGQGAGYTF

size: many
V: TRBV24-1
D: NA
J: TRBJ2-5
DNA: TGTGCCACCAGTGATTTCGGGATCCAAGAGACCCAGTACTTC
CDR3: CATSDFGIQETQYF

size: NA
V: TRBV10-3
D: NA
J: TRBJ2-3
DNA: TGTGCCATCAGTGACCCCTCGGGGGACACAGATACGCAGTATTTT
CDR3: CAISDPSGDTDTQYF

size: many
V: TRBV12-3/TRBV12-4
D: NA
J: TRBJ2-7
DNA: TGTGCCAGCAGCCGACCGTCGCAGGGCTACGAGCAGTACTTC
CDR3: CASSRPSQGYEQYF

size: many
V: TRBV6-4
D: TRBD1
J: TRBJ1-1
DNA: TGTGCCAGCAGTGACCCTACAGGGGCTTGGAACACTGAAGCTTTCTTT
CDR3: CASSDPTGAWNTEAFF

size: NA
V: TRBV7-9
D: TRBD1
J: TRBJ1-1
DNA: TGTGCCAGCAGCCAAGACTCCGGTTGGACAGGGGAAGCTTTCTTT
CDR3: CASSQDSGWTGEAFF